This passage covers 14 T cell receptor beta chains from one sample sequenced in a study of OX40 agonist ivuxolimab in advanced cancers. The protocol was immunoSEQ multiplex PCR, while the TCRdb copy is restricted to in-frame clones and leaves out a portion. The sample yields around 100,000 clones, 80% to 90% seen once. The sequences come from CD4+ or CD8+ T cells sorted from blood, collected in a trial of the OX40 agonist ivuxolimab. The receptors here all came from an adult with an advanced solid tumor such as melanoma, head and neck, liver or kidney cancer.

This chain uses TRBV6-5 with TRBJ2-1; 11 positions match TRBD2. Germline V CDR1 and CDR2: MNHEY, SVGAGI. This CDR3 has 15 amino acids. V trimming: 6 bases; J trimming: 4 bases; junction bases outside the gene matches: 5. In DNA, the CDR3 is TGTGCCAGCAGACTAGCGGGAGCTCAGTACAATGAGCAGTTCTTC. Translated: CASRLAGAQYNEQFF.

This clone has a single count. This chain connects TRBV12-5 to TRBJ2-2; D gene unclear. Germline V lookup: CDR1 LGHNT, CDR2 FRNRAP. The ends were cut back, 2 bases at V and 4 bases at J, with 5 bases in the middle. CDR3 length: 13 amino acids. This CDR3 reads CASGLSSTGELFF. In DNA, the CDR3 is TGTGCTAGTGGTTTGAGTAGCACCGGGGAGCTGTTTTTT.

This chain joins TRBV7-8 and TRBJ2-7; 7 bases align to TRBD1. This CDR3 has 14 amino acids. V was clipped by 2 bases and J by 4 bases; unmatched bases: 5. CDR1 is SGHVS, CDR2 FQNEAQ, per germline. CDR3 in DNA: TGTGCCAGCAGCTTACAGGGGGTCCTGTACGAGCAGTACTTC. It specifies CASSLQGVLYEQYF.

In this sample, this clone turned up a few times. The rearrangement links TRBV7-3 to TRBJ2-6, with D unresolved. With 6 bases removed from V and 4 bases from J, the gap between germline ends came to 7 bases. The germline gives CDR1 SGHTA, CDR2 FQGTGA. The CDR3 loop spans 13 amino acids. The CDR3 DNA follows: TGTGCCAGCAGATTCGGAGGGGCCAACGTCCTGACTTTC. This gives the protein CASRFGGANVLTF. The whole variable domain, filled in from reference TRBV7-3 and TRBJ2-6, reads GAGVSQTPSNKVTEKGKYVELRCDPISGHTALYWYRQSLGQGPEFLIYFQGTGAADDSGLPNDRFFAVRPEGSVSTLKIQRTERGDSAVYLCASRFGGANVLTFGAGSRLTVL.

This chain connects TRBV5-4 to TRBJ1-1, with D possibly matching TRBD1 (5 bases). Germline loops: CDR1 SGHNT, CDR2 YYREEE (reference sequence). The CDR3 extends over 14 amino acids. V lost 5 bases and J 1 base, leaving 12 bases between the germline ends. CDR3: CASSWGVANTEAFF. CDR3 bases: TGTGCCAGCAGTTGGGGCGTTGCGAACACTGAAGCTTTCTTT. Combining the CDR3 with reference TRBV5-4 and TRBJ1-1 gives the whole variable domain ETGVTQSPTHLIKTRGQQVTLRCSSQSGHNTVSWYQQALGQGPQFIFQYYREEENGRGNFPPRFSGLQFPNYSSELNVNALELDDSALYLCASSWGVANTEAFFGQGTRLTVV.

The chain employs TRBV15 and TRBJ2-5, with D maybe TRBD1 (5 bases). Germline CDR1 and CDR2: LNHNV and YYDKDF (reference sequence). The CDR3 is 14 residues long. Trimming stripped 1 base from V and 10 bases from J, with 16 bases between. Here the CDR3 reads CATSRVVQGAHQYF. The DNA for the CDR3 is TGTGCCACCAGCAGAGTGGTGCAGGGCGCACACCAGTACTTC.

The chain uses TRBV5-1 and TRBJ1-1; 10 positions match TRBD1. J was trimmed by 4 bases and V by 4 bases; bases with no gene match: 7. Germline CDR1 and CDR2: SGHRS and YFSETQ. The CDR3 loop spans 15 amino acids. In DNA form, the CDR3 reads TGCGCCAGCAGCCAGAGACAGGGGGCAGTCACTGAAGCTTTCTTT. Protein sequence: CASSQRQGAVTEAFF.

This clone turned up a few times. V and J are TRBV29-1 and TRBJ1-1; the match to TRBD1 covers 10 bases. V shed 7 bases and J 4 bases; nucleotides not matched to a gene: 6. Germline V gene data show CDR1 as SQVTM and CDR2 as ANQGSEA. CDR3 size: 13 residues. The DNA for the CDR3 is TGCAGCGCACGACAGGGGGCCGGCACTGAAGCTTTCTTT. Amino acids: CSARQGAGTEAFF.

The chain has TRBV29-1 and TRBJ1-1; no firm D call. Germline loops: CDR1 SQVTM, CDR2 ANQGSEA. Trimming shortened V by 2 bases and J by 0 bases, and 7 bases separated the two germline ends. CDR3 length: 13 residues. CDR3 residues: CSVESNMNTEAFF. CDR3 DNA sequence: TGCAGCGTTGAAAGTAACATGAACACTGAAGCTTTCTTT.

This chain uses TRBV4-2 with TRBJ1-2; D remains ambiguous. The CDR3 consists of 11 residues. Between the trimmed V and J ends, which lost 3 bases and 4 bases, there was a span of 3 bases. Per the germline V gene, CDR1 is LGHNA and CDR2 is YNFKEQ. CDR3 sequence: CASSHTYGYTF. In nucleotides, the CDR3 is TGTGCCAGCAGCCACACCTATGGCTACACCTTC.

Only a few counts were recorded for this clone. The rearrangement joins TRBV27 to TRBJ1-1; tentatively, D is TRBD1 (6 bases). The length of the CDR3 is 14 residues. Trimming left V 0 bases short and J 4 bases short, with 9 bases between. Germline values: CDR1 MNHEY, CDR2 SMNVEV (reference sequence). The CDR3 DNA follows: TGTGCCAGCAGTTTATCCCACAGGGCCACTGAAGCTTTCTTT. This codes for CASSLSHRATEAFF.

The rearrangement uses TRBV18 and TRBJ1-2; no definite D call. V lost 3 bases and J 6 bases, leaving 14 bases between the germline ends. The CDR3 length is 14 residues. Germline V gene lookup returns CDR1 KGHSH and CDR2 LQKENI. CDR3 nucleotides: TGTGCCAGCTCACCCCTCATGAACCTTGATGGCTACACCTTC. Translation: CASSPLMNLDGYTF.

This chain connects TRBV11-2 to TRBJ1-3; D is possibly TRBD1 (5 bases). V dropped 5 bases and J dropped 0 bases, with 17 bases sitting between them. The V gene's germline CDR1 is SGHAT and CDR2 FQNNGV. The CDR3 length is 17 residues. CDR3 coding DNA: TGTGCCAGCAGCCCAAGGAGGGGTACGGGCTCTGGAAACACCATATATTTT. It is translated as CASSPRRGTGSGNTIYF.

The chain joins TRBV29-1 to TRBJ2-7; D possibly corresponds to TRBD2 (5 bases). V lost 3 bases to trimming and J lost 6 bases, with 15 bases between them. Per germline, CDR1 SQVTM and CDR2 ANQGSEA. The CDR3 totals 13 residues. The CDR3 protein is CSVDFRTGGEQYF. CDR3 DNA: TGCAGCGTTGATTTTAGGACTGGTGGCGAGCAGTACTTC.